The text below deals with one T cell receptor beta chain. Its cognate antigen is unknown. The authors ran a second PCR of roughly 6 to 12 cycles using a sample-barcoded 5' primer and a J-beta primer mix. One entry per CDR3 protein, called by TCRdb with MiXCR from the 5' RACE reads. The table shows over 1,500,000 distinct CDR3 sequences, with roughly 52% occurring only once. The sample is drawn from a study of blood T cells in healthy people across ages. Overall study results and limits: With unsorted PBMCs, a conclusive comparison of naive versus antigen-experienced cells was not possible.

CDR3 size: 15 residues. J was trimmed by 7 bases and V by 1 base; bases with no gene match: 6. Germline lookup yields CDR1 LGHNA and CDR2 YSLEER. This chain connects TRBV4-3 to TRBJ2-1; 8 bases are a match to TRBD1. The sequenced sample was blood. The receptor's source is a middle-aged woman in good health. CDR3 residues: CASSQGQGAHNEQFF. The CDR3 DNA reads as TGCGCCAGCAGCCAAGGCCAGGGGGCTCATAATGAGCAGTTCTTC.